This T cell receptor (beta chain) was observed in a study of shared clonotypes between healthy human individuals. With 0 bases clipped from V and 3 bases from J, the junction kept 3 bases outside the gene matches. The V gene's germline CDR1 is SGHRS and CDR2 YFSETQ. The length of the CDR3 is 15 residues. Sequenced by immunoSEQ multiplex PCR; TCRdb stores in-frame clones only, minus some. The sample holds about 480,000 clones, around 79% seen once. The sequenced sample was PBMCs. The rearrangement links TRBV5-1 to TRBJ2-3; TRBD1 agrees at 8 bases. The receptor's source is a woman in her thirties or forties in good health. Some clones in this sample may be carry-over from other donors' samples. CDR3 in amino acids: CASSLAGTGTDTQYF. Written as DNA, the CDR3 is TGCGCCAGCAGCTTGGCCGGGACAGGTACAGATACGCAGTATTTT.